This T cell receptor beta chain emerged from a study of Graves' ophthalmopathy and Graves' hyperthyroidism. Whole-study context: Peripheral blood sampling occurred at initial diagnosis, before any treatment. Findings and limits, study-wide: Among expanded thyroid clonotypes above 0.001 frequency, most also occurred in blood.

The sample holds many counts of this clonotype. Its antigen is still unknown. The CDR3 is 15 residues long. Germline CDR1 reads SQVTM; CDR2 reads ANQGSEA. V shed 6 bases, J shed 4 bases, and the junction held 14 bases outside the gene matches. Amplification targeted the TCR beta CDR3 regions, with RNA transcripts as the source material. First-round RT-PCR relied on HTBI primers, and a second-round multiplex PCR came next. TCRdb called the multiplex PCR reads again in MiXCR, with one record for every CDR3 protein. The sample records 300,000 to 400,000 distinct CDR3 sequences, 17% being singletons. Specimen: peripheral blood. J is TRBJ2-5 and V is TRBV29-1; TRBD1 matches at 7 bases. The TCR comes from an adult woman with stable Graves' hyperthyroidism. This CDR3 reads CSVDRQGLIGETQYF. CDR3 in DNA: TGCAGCGTCGATAGACAGGGCCTAATCGGAGAGACCCAGTACTTC.